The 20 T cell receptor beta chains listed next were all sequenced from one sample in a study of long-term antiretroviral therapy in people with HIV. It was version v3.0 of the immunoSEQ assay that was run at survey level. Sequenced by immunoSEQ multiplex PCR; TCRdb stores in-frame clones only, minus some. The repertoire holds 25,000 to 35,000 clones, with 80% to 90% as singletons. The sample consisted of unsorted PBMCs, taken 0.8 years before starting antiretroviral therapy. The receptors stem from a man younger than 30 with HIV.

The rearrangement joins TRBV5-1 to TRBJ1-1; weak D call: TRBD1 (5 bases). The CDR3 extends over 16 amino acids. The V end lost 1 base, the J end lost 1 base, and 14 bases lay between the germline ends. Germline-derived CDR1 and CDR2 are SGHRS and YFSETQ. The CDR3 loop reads CASSLHSGTENTEAFF. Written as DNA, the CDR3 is TGCGCCAGCAGCTTGCACTCGGGGACCGAGAACACTGAAGCTTTCTTT.

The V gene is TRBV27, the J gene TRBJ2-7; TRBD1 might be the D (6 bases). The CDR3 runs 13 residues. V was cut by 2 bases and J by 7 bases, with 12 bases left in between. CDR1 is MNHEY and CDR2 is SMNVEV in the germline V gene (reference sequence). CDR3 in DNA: TGTGCCAGCAGTTTAAGGGGGATGAGGGAGCAGTACTTC. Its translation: CASSLRGMREQYF.

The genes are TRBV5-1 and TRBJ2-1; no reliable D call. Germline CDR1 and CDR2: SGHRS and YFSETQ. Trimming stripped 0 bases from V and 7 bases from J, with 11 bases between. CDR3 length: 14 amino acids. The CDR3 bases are TGCGCCAGCAGCTTGGGGACCCATCTGAATGAGCAGTTCTTC. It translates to CASSLGTHLNEQFF.

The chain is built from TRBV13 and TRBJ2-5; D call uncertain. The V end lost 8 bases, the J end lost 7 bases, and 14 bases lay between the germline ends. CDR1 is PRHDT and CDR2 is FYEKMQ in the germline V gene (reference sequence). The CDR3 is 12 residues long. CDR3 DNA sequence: TGTGCCAGCTCTCTGAGGTCGAGGACCCAGTACTTC. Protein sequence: CASSLRSRTQYF.

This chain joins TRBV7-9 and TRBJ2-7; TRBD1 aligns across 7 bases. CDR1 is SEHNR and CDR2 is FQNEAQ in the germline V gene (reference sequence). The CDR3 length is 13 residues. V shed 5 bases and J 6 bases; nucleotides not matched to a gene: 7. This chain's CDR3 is CASSITSGGEQYF. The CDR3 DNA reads TGTGCCAGCAGCATCACCTCAGGGGGCGAGCAGTACTTC.

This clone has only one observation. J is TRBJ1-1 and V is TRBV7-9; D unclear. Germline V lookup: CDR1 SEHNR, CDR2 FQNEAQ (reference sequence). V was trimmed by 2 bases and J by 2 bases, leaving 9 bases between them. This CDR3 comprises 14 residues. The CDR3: CASSLTGVNTEAFF. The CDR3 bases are TGTGCCAGCAGCTTAACCGGGGTCAACACTGAAGCTTTCTTT. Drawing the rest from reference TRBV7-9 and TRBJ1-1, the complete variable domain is DTGVSQNPRHKITKRGQNVTFRCDPISEHNRLYWYRQTLGQGPEFLTYFQNEAQLEKSRLLSDRFSAERPKGSFSTLEIQRTEQGDSAMYLCASSLTGVNTEAFFGQGTRLTVV.

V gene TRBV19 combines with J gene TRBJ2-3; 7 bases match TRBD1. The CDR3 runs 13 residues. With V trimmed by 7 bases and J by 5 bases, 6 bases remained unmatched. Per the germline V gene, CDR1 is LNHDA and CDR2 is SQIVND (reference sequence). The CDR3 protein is CASKRQGIDTQYF. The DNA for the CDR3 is TGTGCCAGTAAACGACAGGGCATAGATACGCAGTATTTT. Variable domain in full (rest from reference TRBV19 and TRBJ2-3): DGGITQSPKYLFRKEGQNVTLSCEQNLNHDAMYWYRQDPGQGLRLIYYSQIVNDFQKGDIAEGYSVSREKKESFPLTVTSAQKNPTAFYLCASKRQGIDTQYFGPGTRLTVL.

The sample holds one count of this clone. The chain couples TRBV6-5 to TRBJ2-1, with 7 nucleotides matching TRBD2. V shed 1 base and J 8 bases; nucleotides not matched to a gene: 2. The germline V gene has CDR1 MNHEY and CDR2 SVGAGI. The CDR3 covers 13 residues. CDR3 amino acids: CASSYLTSHEQFF. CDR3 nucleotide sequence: TGTGCCAGCAGTTACTTGACTAGCCATGAGCAGTTCTTC.

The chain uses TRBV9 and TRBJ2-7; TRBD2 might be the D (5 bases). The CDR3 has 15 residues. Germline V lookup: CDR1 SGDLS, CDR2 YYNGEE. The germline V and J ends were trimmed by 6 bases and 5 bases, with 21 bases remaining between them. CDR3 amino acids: CASTRTEGSVHEQYF. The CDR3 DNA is TGTGCCAGCACCAGAACTGAGGGATCCGTCCACGAGCAGTACTTC.

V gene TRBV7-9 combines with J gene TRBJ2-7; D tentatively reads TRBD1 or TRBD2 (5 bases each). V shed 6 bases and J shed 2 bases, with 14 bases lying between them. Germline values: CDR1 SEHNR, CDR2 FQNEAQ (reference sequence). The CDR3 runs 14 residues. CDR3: CASSPGTNPYEQYF. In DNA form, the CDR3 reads TGTGCCAGCAGTCCCGGGACGAACCCCTACGAGCAGTACTTC.

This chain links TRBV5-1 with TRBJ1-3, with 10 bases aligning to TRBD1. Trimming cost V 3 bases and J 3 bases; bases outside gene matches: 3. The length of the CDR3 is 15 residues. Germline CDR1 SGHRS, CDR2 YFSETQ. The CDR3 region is CASSSGTGDGNTIYF. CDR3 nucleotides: TGCGCCAGCAGCTCCGGGACAGGGGATGGAAACACCATATATTTT.

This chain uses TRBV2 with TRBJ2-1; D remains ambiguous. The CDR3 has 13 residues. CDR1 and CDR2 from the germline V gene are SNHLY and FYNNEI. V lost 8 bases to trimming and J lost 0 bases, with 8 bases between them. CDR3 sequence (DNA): TGTGCCAGCGGGCAGGACTCCTACAATGAGCAGTTCTTC. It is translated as CASGQDSYNEQFF.

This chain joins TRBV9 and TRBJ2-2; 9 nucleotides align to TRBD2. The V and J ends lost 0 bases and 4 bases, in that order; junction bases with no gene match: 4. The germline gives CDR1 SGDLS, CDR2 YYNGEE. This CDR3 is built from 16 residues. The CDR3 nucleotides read TGTGCCAGCAGCGTAGAGGCGGGGGGGCTCACCGGGGAGCTGTTTTTT. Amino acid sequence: CASSVEAGGLTGELFF.

The CDR3 DNA reads as TGTGCCAGCACCATGAACTCTGGAAACACCATATATTTT. Protein: CASTMNSGNTIYF. The rearrangement links TRBV6-1 to TRBJ1-3; D gene ambiguous. This CDR3 contains 13 residues. Germline CDR1 reads MNHNS; CDR2 reads SASEGT. V gave up 7 bases and J gave up 0 bases, with 7 bases separating them.

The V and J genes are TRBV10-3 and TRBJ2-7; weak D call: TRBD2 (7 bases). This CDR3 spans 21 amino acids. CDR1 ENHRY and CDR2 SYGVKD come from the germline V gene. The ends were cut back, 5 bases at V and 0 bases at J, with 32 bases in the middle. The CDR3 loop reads CAISQTGSSGGPSLSSYEQYF. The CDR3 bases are TGTGCCATCAGTCAAACCGGTTCGTCCGGGGGGCCCTCTTTAAGCTCCTACGAGCAGTACTTC.

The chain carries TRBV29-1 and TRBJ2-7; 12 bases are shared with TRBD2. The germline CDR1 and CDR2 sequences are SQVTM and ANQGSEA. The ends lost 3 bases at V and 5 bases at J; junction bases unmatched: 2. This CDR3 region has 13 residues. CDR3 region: CSVDLAGGNEQYF. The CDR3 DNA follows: TGCAGCGTTGATCTAGCGGGAGGGAACGAGCAGTACTTC.

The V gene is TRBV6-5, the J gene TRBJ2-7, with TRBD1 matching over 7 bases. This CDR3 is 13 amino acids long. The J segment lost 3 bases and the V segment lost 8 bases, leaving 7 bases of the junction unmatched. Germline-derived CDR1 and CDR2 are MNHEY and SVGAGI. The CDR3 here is CASWTGGNYEQYF. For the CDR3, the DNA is TGTGCCAGCTGGACAGGTGGGAACTACGAGCAGTACTTC.

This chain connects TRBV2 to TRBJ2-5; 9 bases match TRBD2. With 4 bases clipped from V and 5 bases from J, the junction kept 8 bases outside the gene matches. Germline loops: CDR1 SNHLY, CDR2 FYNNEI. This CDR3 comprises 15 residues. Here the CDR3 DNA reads TGTGCCAGCAGTGGGGGCGGGGGGGGAATGGAGACCCAGTACTTC. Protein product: CASSGGGGGMETQYF.

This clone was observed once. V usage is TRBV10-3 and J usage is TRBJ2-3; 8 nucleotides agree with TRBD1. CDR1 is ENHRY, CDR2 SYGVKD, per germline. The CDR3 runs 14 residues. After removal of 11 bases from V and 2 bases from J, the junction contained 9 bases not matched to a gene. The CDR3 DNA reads TGTGCCCTCCGACAGGGGAAGGACACAGATACGCAGTATTTT. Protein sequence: CALRQGKDTDTQYF.

The CDR3 coding sequence is TGTGCCAGCAGCTTAGGGACAACCAGCAATCAGCCCCAGCATTTT. Protein: CASSLGTTSNQPQHF. The rearrangement joins TRBV11-2 to TRBJ1-5; D is possibly TRBD1 (5 bases). V was pared by 1 base and J by 1 base, with 8 bases between. The CDR3 length is 15 residues. Germline lookup yields CDR1 SGHAT and CDR2 FQNNGV.